These 26 T cell receptor beta chains share one sample of origin, sequenced in a study of blood T cell repertoires in COVID-19. TCRdb keeps only in-frame clones here, not all; method: immunoSEQ multiplex PCR. Among over 50,000 clones, more than 80% were seen once, and the ten largest hold less than 3%. The source material was peripheral blood. Receptor source: a man older than 75 with acute or convalescent COVID-19.

The rearrangement joins TRBV18 to TRBJ1-1, with 10 bases aligning to TRBD1. This CDR3 has 16 residues. Per germline, CDR1 KGHSH and CDR2 LQKENI. V lost 0 bases and J lost 4; bases outside the gene matches: 5. The chain's CDR3 is CASSPPIRTGGTEAFF. The DNA for the CDR3 is TGTGCCAGCTCACCACCGATCCGGACAGGGGGCACTGAAGCTTTCTTT.

This chain links TRBV23-1 with TRBJ1-2; the D gene is possibly TRBD1 (6 bases). TRBV23-1 is recorded as an ORF, its role being uncertain. The CDR3 runs 16 residues. V lost 3 bases and J lost 2, with 16 bases in between. The CDR3 nucleotides are TGCGCCAGCAGTCACAGGGGAAGGGGTTCCAACTATGGCTACACCTTC. It is translated as CASSHRGRGSNYGYTF.

This clone came up once. CDR3 residues: CASSEGQGPFYGYTF. CDR3 sequence (DNA): TGTGCCAGCAGTGAAGGACAGGGCCCTTTCTATGGCTACACCTTC. The chain combines TRBV6-1 with TRBJ1-2, with 7 bases aligning to TRBD1. This CDR3 comprises 15 residues. Looked up from germline, CDR1 is MNHNS and CDR2 is SASEGT. Trimming at V came to 1 base and at J to 4 bases, leaving 6 bases not matched to a gene.

The chain employs TRBV7-2 and TRBJ1-1, with no clear D. The V end lost 1 base, the J end lost 1 base, and 10 bases lay between the germline ends. The CDR3 totals 15 residues. Germline values: CDR1 SGHTA, CDR2 FQGNSA. The DNA for the CDR3 is TGTGCCAGCAGCTTAGACGGGAGCCAGAACACTGAAGCTTTCTTT. This sequence encodes CASSLDGSQNTEAFF.

The chain combines TRBV9 with TRBJ1-5, with TRBD1 matching 9 bases. The CDR3 runs to 15 residues. Germline trimming cut 4 bases from V and 1 base from J; bases unmatched to any gene: 3. Per germline, CDR1 SGDLS and CDR2 YYNGEE. The DNA for the CDR3 is TGTGCCAGCAGCCGCGGACAGGGGAGCAATCAGCCCCAGCATTTT. It translates to CASSRGQGSNQPQHF.

This clone has just one count. This chain links TRBV29-1 with TRBJ1-1, with 7 bases lining up with TRBD1. The CDR3 has 13 residues. Germline V CDR1 and CDR2: SQVTM, ANQGSEA. V lost 6 bases to trimming and J lost 1 base; unmatched junction nucleotides: 5. The CDR3 here is CSVVTGKNTEAFF. CDR3 DNA sequence: TGCAGCGTGGTGACAGGGAAGAACACTGAAGCTTTCTTT.

The chain employs TRBV25-1 and TRBJ1-2, with D tentatively TRBD1 (5 bases). Germline lookup yields CDR1 MGHDK and CDR2 SYGVNS. V lost 1 base and J lost 5, with 11 bases in between. This CDR3 comprises 14 residues. The CDR3 spells CASSESAGNYGYTF. CDR3 nucleotide sequence: TGTGCCAGCAGTGAATCGGCAGGGAATTATGGCTACACCTTC.

This clone was seen just once. This chain joins TRBV6-5 and TRBJ2-3; the D is unclear. Trimming left V 6 bases short and J 0 bases short, with 10 bases between. Germline V lookup: CDR1 MNHEY, CDR2 SVGAGI. The CDR3 extends over 14 amino acids. DNA for the CDR3: TGTGCCAGCAGACTTCAAACTAGCACAGATACGCAGTATTTT. This translates into CASRLQTSTDTQYF.

The V and J genes are TRBV5-1 and TRBJ2-7; 9 positions agree with TRBD2. Trimming removed 1 base from V and 5 bases from J; junction bases left unmatched: 1. Germline values: CDR1 SGHRS, CDR2 YFSETQ. The CDR3 has 13 residues. The CDR3 sequence is CASSLPSGDEQYF. The CDR3 DNA follows: TGCGCCAGCAGCTTGCCTAGCGGGGACGAGCAGTACTTC.

This chain connects TRBV5-6 to TRBJ2-3; D is unresolved. CDR1 is SGHDT and CDR2 is YYEEEE in the germline V gene. Trimming cost V 4 bases and J 2 bases, with 14 bases left between them. The CDR3 sequence is 15 residues long. CDR3 region: CASSPDAGVTDTQYF. The DNA of the CDR3 is TGTGCCAGCAGCCCGGATGCCGGAGTCACAGATACGCAGTATTTT. Based on the CDR3 plus reference TRBV5-6 and TRBJ2-3, the full variable domain is DAGVTQSPTHLIKTRGQQVTLRCSPKSGHDTVSWYQQALGQGPQFIFQYYEEEERQRGNFPDRFSGHQFPNYSSELNVNALLLGDSALYLCASSPDAGVTDTQYFGPGTRLTVL.

This clone was observed a handful of times. The genes are TRBV2 and TRBJ1-2; D unclear. The length of the CDR3 is 15 residues. Germline V gene data show CDR1 as SNHLY and CDR2 as FYNNEI. V was trimmed by 1 base and J by 4 bases, leaving 13 bases between them. CDR3 DNA: TGTGCCAGCAGTGAAGTTGACCTCGACTCCTATGGCTACACCTTC. Its translation is CASSEVDLDSYGYTF.

V and J are TRBV6-5 and TRBJ2-6; D gene unclear. This CDR3 contains 15 residues. The germline CDR1 and CDR2 sequences are MNHEY and SVGAGI. The V end lost 9 bases, the J end lost 0 bases, and 12 bases lay between the germline ends. The CDR3 here is CASAAAVSGANVLTF. DNA of the CDR3: TGTGCCAGTGCGGCAGCAGTCTCTGGGGCCAACGTCCTGACTTTC.

Turning to this clone: One junction end disagrees with the germline gene, perhaps due to a read error. The rearrangement links TRBV3-1 (or the pseudogene TRBV3-2) to TRBJ1-3; 7 nucleotides agree with TRBD1. The CDR3 consists of 14 residues. The germline gives CDR1 LGHDT, CDR2 YNNKEL (reference sequence). The CDR3 is CASRPTGSGNTIYF. The CDR3, as DNA: TGTGCCAGCAGACCGACAGGGTCTGGGAACACCATATATTTT.

The chain links TRBV6-2 or TRBV6-3 to TRBJ1-1; 7 bases map to TRBD1. V lost 2 bases and J lost 3; bases outside the gene matches: 6. The CDR3 has 15 amino acids. Per the germline V gene, CDR1 is MNHEY and CDR2 is SVGEGT. CDR3 amino acids: CASSYGGQIYTEAFF. The CDR3 DNA reads as TGTGCCAGCAGTTACGGGGGACAGATTTACACTGAAGCTTTCTTT.

The chain couples TRBV10-3 to TRBJ1-1; 9 positions agree with TRBD1. The CDR3 has 13 amino acids. Germline assignment: CDR1 ENHRY and CDR2 SYGVKD. J was trimmed by 4 bases and V by 9 bases; bases with no gene match: 6. As DNA, the CDR3 is TGTGCCATAGGACAGGGGCCGGGCACTGAAGCTTTCTTT. Its translation: CAIGQGPGTEAFF.

This chain connects TRBV19 to TRBJ1-6; 9 nucleotides match TRBD1. Germline CDR1 and CDR2: LNHDA and SQIVND (reference sequence). This CDR3 comprises 15 residues. J gave up 6 bases and V 7 bases, and 7 bases lay outside the gene matches. The CDR3 here is CASTRGTGLNSPLHF. The CDR3 nucleotides are TGTGCCAGTACCCGAGGGACAGGGCTTAATTCACCCCTCCACTTT. The variable domain in full, completed from reference TRBV19 and TRBJ1-6, reads DGGITQSPKYLFRKEGQNVTLSCEQNLNHDAMYWYRQDPGQGLRLIYYSQIVNDFQKGDIAEGYSVSREKKESFPLTVTSAQKNPTAFYLCASTRGTGLNSPLHFGNGTRLTVT.

This clone turned up a few times. V usage is TRBV11-1 and J usage is TRBJ1-1; 7 bases line up with TRBD1. Germline V gives CDR1 SGHAT, CDR2 FQDESV (reference sequence). Germline trimming cut 4 bases from V and 5 bases from J; bases unmatched to any gene: 1. The CDR3 sequence is 12 residues long. The DNA of the CDR3 is TGTGCCAGCAGCTCACAGGGGACTGAAGCTTTCTTT. It translates to CASSSQGTEAFF.

V usage is TRBV11-1 and J usage is TRBJ1-2, with D uncertain. Germline CDR1 and CDR2: SGHAT and FQDESV (reference sequence). CDR3 length: 14 residues. Trimming pared 0 bases from V and 6 bases from J, leaving 11 bases between. The CDR3 region has the DNA TGTGCCAGCAGCTTAGCTCGTCGAGGGAATGGCTACACCTTC. Translating gives CASSLARRGNGYTF.

The rearrangement links TRBV27 to TRBJ2-7, with TRBD1 identical over 9 bases. Germline CDR1 MNHEY, CDR2 SMNVEV (reference sequence). This CDR3 region has 14 residues. V lost 5 bases to trimming and J lost 4 bases; unmatched junction nucleotides: 6. This chain's CDR3 is CASSPGTGKYEQYF. In DNA form, the CDR3 reads TGTGCCAGCAGTCCAGGGACAGGGAAGTACGAGCAGTACTTC.

The chain combines TRBV5-1 with TRBJ2-2; TRBD1 matches at 8 bases. This CDR3 region has 15 residues. J gave up 1 base and V 2 bases, and 1 base lay outside the gene matches. Per the germline V gene, CDR1 is SGHRS and CDR2 is YFSETQ. The CDR3 DNA sequence: TGCGCCAGCAGCTTAGGACAGGGGAACACCGGGGAGCTGTTTTTT. It specifies CASSLGQGNTGELFF. Variable domain in full (rest from reference TRBV5-1 and TRBJ2-2): KAGVTQTPRYLIKTRGQQVTLSCSPISGHRSVSWYQQTPGQGLQFLFEYFSETQRNKGNFPGRFSGRQFSNSRSEMNVSTLELGDSALYLCASSLGQGNTGELFFGEGSRLTVL.

The chain has TRBV5-1 and TRBJ1-3; 10 bases line up with TRBD1. The V segment lost 0 bases and the J segment 8 bases; nucleotides outside the gene matches: 5. This CDR3 region has 15 residues. The germline V gene encodes CDR1 SGHRS and CDR2 YFSETQ. In DNA, the CDR3 is TGCGCCAGCAGCTTGGTTGGGACAGGGGTAGACACCATATATTTT. Translation: CASSLVGTGVDTIYF.

This rearrangement joins TRBV27 to TRBJ2-7; D might be TRBD1 (5 bases). Trimming shortened V by 2 bases and J by 3 bases, and 17 bases separated the two germline ends. Germline CDR1 is MNHEY and CDR2 is SMNVEV (reference sequence). The CDR3 runs 16 residues. Here the CDR3 DNA reads TGTGCCAGCAGTTTAAGGAAGGGTGACAGACACTACGAGCAGTACTTC. This sequence encodes CASSLRKGDRHYEQYF.

The chain employs TRBV2 and TRBJ1-2, with TRBD1 matching 12 bases. The germline V gene has CDR1 SNHLY and CDR2 FYNNEI. Trimming at V came to 6 bases and at J to 5 bases, leaving 7 bases not matched to a gene. The CDR3 spans 15 residues. The CDR3 nucleotides read TGTGCCAGCAGGCCTCCGGGACAGGGGGCTTATGGCTACACCTTC. Encoded protein: CASRPPGQGAYGYTF. The whole variable domain, remainder taken from reference TRBV2 and TRBJ1-2, is EPEVTQTPSHQVTQMGQEVILRCVPISNHLYFYWYRQILGQKVEFLVSFYNNEISEKSEIFDDQFSVERPDGSNFTLKIRSTKLEDSAMYFCASRPPGQGAYGYTFGSGTRLTVV.

V and J are TRBV3-1 (or the pseudogene TRBV3-2) and TRBJ2-3; TRBD2 matches 11 bases. Per the germline V gene, CDR1 is LGHDT and CDR2 is YNNKEL (reference sequence). The V segment lost 4 bases and the J segment 6 bases; nucleotides outside the gene matches: 12. The CDR3 extends over 17 amino acids. The CDR3 coding sequence is TGTGCCAGCAGCCGACCTATTACTAGCGGGGGCCGCGATACGCAGTATTTT. This encodes CASSRPITSGGRDTQYF.

The chain links TRBV14 to TRBJ1-2; D ambiguous. The CDR3 extends over 15 amino acids. The V gene lost 0 bases and the J gene lost 4 bases, with 12 bases spanning the gap. Germline-derived CDR1 and CDR2 are SGHDN and FVKESK. The CDR3 DNA follows: TGTGCCAGCAGCCAAGACCTGGTGGCAGGCTATGGCTACACCTTC. Its translation: CASSQDLVAGYGYTF.

The V and J genes are TRBV5-6 and TRBJ2-7; 7 bases align to TRBD1. This CDR3 contains 14 residues. Per germline, CDR1 SGHDT and CDR2 YYEEEE. J was trimmed by 0 bases and V by 4 bases; bases with no gene match: 4. This CDR3 is CASSLGQSSYEQYF. CDR3 in DNA: TGTGCCAGCAGCCTGGGACAGTCCTCCTACGAGCAGTACTTC.